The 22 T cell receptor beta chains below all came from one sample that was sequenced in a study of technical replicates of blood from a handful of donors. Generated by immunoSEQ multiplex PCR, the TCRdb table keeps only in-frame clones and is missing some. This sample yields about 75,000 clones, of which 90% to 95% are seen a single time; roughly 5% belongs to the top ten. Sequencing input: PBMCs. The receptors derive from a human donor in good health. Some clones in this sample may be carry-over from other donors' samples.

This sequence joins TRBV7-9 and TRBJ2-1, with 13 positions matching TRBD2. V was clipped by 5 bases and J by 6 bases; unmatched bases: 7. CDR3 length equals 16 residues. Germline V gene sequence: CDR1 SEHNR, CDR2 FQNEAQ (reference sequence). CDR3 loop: CASSARTSGSLNEQFF. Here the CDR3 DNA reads TGTGCCAGCAGCGCGAGGACTAGCGGGAGTCTCAATGAGCAGTTCTTC.

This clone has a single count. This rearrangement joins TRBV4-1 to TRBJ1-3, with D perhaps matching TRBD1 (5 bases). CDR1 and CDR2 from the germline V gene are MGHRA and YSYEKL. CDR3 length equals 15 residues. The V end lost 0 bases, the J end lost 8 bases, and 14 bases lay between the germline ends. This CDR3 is CASSQDGAALDTIYF. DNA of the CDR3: TGCGCCAGCAGCCAAGATGGGGCCGCGCTGGACACCATATATTTT.

The CDR3 sequence: CASSHTGQFNYGYTF. For the CDR3, the DNA is TGTGCCAGCAGCCACACGGGACAATTCAACTATGGCTACACCTTC. The rearrangement joins TRBV5-6 to TRBJ1-2, with D possibly matching TRBD1 (6 bases). Germline CDR1 reads SGHDT; CDR2 reads YYEEEE. There are 15 residues in the CDR3. Trimming pared 4 bases from V and 2 bases from J, leaving 15 bases between.

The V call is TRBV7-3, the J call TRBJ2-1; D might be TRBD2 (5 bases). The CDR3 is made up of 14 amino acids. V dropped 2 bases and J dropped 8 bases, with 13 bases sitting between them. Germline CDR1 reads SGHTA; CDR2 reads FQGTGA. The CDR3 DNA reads TGTGCCAGCAGCTTAGACGGGAACGTCTATGAGCAGTTCTTC. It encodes CASSLDGNVYEQFF.

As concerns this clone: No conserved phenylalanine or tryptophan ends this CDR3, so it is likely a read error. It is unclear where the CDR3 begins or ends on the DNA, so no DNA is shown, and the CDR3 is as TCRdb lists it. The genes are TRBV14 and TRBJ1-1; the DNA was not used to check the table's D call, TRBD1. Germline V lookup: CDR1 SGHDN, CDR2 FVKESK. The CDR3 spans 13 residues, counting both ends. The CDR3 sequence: CASSQDLAGPQLC.

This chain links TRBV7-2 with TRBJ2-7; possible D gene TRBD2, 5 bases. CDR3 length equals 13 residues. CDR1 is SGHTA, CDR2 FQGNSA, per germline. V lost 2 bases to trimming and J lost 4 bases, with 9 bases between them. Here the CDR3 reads CASSLSGGYEQYF. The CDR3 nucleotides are TGTGCCAGCAGCTTAAGCGGAGGATACGAGCAGTACTTC.

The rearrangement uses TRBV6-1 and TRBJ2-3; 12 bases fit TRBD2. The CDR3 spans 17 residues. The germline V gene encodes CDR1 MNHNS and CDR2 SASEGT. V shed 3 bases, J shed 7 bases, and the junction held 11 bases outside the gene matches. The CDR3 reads CASSDRLAGALTHTQYF. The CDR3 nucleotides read TGTGCCAGCAGTGACCGACTAGCGGGGGCCTTAACGCATACGCAGTATTTT.

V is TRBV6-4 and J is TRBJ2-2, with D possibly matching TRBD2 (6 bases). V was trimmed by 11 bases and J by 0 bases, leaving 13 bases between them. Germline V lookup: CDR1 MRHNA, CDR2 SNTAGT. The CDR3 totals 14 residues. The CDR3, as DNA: TGTGCCGTCCTGCGGGGAACGAACACCGGGGAGCTGTTTTTT. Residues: CAVLRGTNTGELFF.

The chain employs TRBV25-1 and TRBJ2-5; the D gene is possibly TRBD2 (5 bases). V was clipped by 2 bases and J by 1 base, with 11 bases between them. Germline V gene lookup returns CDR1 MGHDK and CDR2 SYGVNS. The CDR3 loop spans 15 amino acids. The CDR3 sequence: CASSEGIGSQETQYF. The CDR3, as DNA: TGTGCCAGCAGTGAAGGGATAGGGAGCCAAGAGACCCAGTACTTC.

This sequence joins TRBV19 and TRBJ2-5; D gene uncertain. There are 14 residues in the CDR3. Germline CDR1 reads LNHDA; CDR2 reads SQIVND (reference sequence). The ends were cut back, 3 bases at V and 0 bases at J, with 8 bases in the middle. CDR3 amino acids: CASSIGRYQETQYF. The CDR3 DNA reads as TGTGCCAGTAGTATCGGCAGGTACCAAGAGACCCAGTACTTC.

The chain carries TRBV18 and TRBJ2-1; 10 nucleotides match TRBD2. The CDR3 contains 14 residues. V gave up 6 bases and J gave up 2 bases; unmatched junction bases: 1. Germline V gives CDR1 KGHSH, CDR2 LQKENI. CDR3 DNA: TGTGCCAGCTCCCTAGCGGGAGCCTACAATGAGCAGTTCTTC. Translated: CASSLAGAYNEQFF.

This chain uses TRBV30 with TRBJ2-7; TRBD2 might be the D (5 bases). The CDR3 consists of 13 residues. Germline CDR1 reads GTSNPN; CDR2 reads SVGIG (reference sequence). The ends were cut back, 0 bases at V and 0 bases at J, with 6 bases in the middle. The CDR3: CAWSVGSSYEQYF. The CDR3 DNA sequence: TGTGCCTGGAGTGTAGGGAGCTCCTACGAGCAGTACTTC.

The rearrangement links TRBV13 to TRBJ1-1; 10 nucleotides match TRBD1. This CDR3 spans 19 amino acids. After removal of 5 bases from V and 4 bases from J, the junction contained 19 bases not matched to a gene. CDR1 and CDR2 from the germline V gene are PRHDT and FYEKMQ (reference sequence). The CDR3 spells CASSLSIWTGGFLGTEAFF. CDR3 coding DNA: TGTGCCAGCAGCCTTAGTATCTGGACAGGGGGATTCTTAGGCACTGAAGCTTTCTTT.

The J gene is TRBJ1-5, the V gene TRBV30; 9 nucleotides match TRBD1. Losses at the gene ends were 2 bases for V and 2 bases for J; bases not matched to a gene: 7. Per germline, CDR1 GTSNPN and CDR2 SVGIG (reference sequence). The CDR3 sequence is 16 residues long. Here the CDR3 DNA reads TGTGCCTGGAGTCCGAAGGGACAGGGTGGCAATCAGCCCCAGCATTTT. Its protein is CAWSPKGQGGNQPQHF.

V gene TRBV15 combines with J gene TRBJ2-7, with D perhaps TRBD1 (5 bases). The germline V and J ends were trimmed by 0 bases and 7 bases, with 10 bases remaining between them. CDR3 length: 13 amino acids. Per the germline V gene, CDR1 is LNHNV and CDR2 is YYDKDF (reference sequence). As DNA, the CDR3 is TGTGCCACCAGCAGAGACAGGGTCGGTGAGCAGTACTTC. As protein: CATSRDRVGEQYF.

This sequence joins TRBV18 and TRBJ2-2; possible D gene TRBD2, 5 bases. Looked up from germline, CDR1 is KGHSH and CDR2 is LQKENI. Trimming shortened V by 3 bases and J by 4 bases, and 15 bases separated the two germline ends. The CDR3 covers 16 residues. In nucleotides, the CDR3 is TGTGCCAGCTCACCGAATTATGGGGAGTCCACCGGGGAGCTGTTTTTT. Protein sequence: CASSPNYGESTGELFF.

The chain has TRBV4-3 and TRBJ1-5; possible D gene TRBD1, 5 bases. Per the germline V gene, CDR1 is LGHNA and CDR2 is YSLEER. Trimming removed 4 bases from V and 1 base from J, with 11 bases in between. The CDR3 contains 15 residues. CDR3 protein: CASSRDRSSNQPQHF. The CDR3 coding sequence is TGCGCCAGCAGCCGAGACAGATCCAGCAATCAGCCCCAGCATTTT.

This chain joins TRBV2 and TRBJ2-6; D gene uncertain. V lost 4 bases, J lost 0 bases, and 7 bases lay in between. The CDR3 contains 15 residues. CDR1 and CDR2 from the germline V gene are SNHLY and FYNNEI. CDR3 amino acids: CASSGQDSGANVLTF. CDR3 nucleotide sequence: TGTGCCAGCAGTGGGCAGGACTCTGGGGCCAACGTCCTGACTTTC.

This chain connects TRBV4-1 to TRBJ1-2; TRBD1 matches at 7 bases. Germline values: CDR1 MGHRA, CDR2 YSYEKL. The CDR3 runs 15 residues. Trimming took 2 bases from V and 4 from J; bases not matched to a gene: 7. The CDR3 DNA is TGCGCCAGCAGCCAACCGGAACAGGGGTTCTATGGCTACACCTTC. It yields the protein CASSQPEQGFYGYTF.

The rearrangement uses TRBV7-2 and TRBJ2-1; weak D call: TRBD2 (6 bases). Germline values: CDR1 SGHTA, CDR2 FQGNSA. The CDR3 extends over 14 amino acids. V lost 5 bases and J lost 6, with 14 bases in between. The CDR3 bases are TGTGCCAGCAGCGACCGGGACGGGGGCAATGAGCAGTTCTTC. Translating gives CASSDRDGGNEQFF.

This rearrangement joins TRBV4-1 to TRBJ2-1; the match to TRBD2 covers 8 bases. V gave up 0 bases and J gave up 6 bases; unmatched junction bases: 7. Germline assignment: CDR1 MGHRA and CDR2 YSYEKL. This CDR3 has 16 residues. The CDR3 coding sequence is TGCGCCAGCAGCCAAGAAGGAGCGGGAGTCCTCAATGAGCAGTTCTTC. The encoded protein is CASSQEGAGVLNEQFF.

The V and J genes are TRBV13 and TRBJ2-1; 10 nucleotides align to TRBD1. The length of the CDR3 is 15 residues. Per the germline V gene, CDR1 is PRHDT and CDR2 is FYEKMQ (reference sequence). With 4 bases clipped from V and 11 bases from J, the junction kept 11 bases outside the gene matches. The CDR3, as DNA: TGTGCCAGCAGCTCAAGACAGGGGGCCGGGACCCAGCAGTTCTTC. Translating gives CASSSRQGAGTQQFF.